This T cell receptor beta chain is from a study of blood T cell repertoires in COVID-19. This clone was recorded only once. Data came from immunoSEQ multiplex PCR; TCRdb stores just in-frame clones and leaves some out. The sample lists 60,000 to 85,000 clones, 80% occurring once. This CDR3 has 23 amino acids. CDR1 is SGHRS and CDR2 is YFSETQ in the germline V gene. The V segment lost 2 bases and the J segment 0 bases; nucleotides outside the gene matches: 22. The receptor was isolated from a human donor in a cohort sampled during active COVID-19. This chain uses TRBV5-1 with TRBJ2-5; 13 bases are shared with TRBD2. Source material: peripheral blood. The CDR3, as DNA: TGCGCCAGCAGCTTTCCCCGGGACCCGTCCGGGACTAGCGGGACTATGTACCAAGAGACCCAGTACTTC. Its protein product is CASSFPRDPSGTSGTMYQETQYF.